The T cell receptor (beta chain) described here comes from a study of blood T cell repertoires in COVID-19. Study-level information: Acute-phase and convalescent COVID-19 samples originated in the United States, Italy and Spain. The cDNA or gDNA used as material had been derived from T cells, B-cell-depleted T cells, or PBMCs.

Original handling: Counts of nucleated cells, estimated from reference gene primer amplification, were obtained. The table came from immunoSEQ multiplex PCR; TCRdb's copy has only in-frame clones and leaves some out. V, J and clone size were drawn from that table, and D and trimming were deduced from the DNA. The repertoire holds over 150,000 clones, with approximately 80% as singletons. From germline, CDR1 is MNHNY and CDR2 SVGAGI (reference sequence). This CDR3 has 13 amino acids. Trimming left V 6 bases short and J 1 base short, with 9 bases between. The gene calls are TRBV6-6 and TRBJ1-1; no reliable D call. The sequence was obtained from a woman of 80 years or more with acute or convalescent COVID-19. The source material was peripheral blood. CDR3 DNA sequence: TGTGCCAGCAGCAGTAACAGGAACACTGAAGCTTTCTTT. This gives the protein CASSSNRNTEAFF.